This T cell receptor (beta chain) came from a study of blood T cells in healthy people across ages. Study-wide findings and caveats: The authors considered diversity estimates from one million T cells to be underestimates.

As regards this clonotype: Its antigen is not known.

V was clipped by 6 bases and J by 9 bases, with 21 bases between them. CDR3 length: 15 amino acids. It was with a sample-barcoded 5' primer and a J-beta primer mix that a second PCR of about 6 to 11 cycles was run. TCRdb re-analysed the 5' RACE reads in MiXCR, keeping a single row per CDR3 protein. The table lists about 1 million distinct CDR3 sequences, roughly 45% of them singletons. With each sample, at least 5 micrograms of total RNA were extracted. Sequenced material: blood. The J gene is TRBJ2-1, the V gene TRBV12-3 or TRBV12-4, with D unresolved. The receptor's source is a woman in her fifties or sixties in good health. The chain's CDR3 is CASRLTGGAKSEQFF. CDR3 DNA sequence: TGTGCCAGCAGACTAACTGGCGGAGCTAAGAGTGAGCAGTTCTTC.